This TCR beta chain was obtained from a study of human T cells and chemical hapten exposure. The CDR3 totals 14 residues. CDR1 is ENHRY, CDR2 SYGVKD, per germline. V lost 3 bases, J lost 3 bases, and 10 bases lay in between. The study used a library that attached unique molecular identifiers to individual cDNA molecules. In the original workflow: Sample TCR totals centred on a median of approximately 96,000, ranging roughly 20,000 to 690,600. One entry per CDR3 protein results from TCRdb running MiXCR on the RACE reads. The V and J calls were not made by the authors but by TCRdb's processing. The data contain about 46,000 distinct CDR3 sequences, 4.3% of them singletons. Study outcomes and limitations: The number of TCRs above 1 in 1000 frequency did not change after DPC sensitization.

The sample's time point: healthy volunteer bleed at 2 weeks. Someone pulled total RNA out of unfractionated whole blood. This clonotype was seen repeatedly, ten times or more. The antigen is undetermined. The receptor comes from a female donor in good health. Some clones in this sample may be carry-over from other donors' samples. The chain is built from TRBV10-3 and TRBJ2-3, with D maybe TRBD1 (5 bases). The source material was whole blood. CDR3 nucleotides: TGTGCCATCAGTGATGGCCAGGGTACAGATACGCAGTATTTT. This sequence encodes CAISDGQGTDTQYF.